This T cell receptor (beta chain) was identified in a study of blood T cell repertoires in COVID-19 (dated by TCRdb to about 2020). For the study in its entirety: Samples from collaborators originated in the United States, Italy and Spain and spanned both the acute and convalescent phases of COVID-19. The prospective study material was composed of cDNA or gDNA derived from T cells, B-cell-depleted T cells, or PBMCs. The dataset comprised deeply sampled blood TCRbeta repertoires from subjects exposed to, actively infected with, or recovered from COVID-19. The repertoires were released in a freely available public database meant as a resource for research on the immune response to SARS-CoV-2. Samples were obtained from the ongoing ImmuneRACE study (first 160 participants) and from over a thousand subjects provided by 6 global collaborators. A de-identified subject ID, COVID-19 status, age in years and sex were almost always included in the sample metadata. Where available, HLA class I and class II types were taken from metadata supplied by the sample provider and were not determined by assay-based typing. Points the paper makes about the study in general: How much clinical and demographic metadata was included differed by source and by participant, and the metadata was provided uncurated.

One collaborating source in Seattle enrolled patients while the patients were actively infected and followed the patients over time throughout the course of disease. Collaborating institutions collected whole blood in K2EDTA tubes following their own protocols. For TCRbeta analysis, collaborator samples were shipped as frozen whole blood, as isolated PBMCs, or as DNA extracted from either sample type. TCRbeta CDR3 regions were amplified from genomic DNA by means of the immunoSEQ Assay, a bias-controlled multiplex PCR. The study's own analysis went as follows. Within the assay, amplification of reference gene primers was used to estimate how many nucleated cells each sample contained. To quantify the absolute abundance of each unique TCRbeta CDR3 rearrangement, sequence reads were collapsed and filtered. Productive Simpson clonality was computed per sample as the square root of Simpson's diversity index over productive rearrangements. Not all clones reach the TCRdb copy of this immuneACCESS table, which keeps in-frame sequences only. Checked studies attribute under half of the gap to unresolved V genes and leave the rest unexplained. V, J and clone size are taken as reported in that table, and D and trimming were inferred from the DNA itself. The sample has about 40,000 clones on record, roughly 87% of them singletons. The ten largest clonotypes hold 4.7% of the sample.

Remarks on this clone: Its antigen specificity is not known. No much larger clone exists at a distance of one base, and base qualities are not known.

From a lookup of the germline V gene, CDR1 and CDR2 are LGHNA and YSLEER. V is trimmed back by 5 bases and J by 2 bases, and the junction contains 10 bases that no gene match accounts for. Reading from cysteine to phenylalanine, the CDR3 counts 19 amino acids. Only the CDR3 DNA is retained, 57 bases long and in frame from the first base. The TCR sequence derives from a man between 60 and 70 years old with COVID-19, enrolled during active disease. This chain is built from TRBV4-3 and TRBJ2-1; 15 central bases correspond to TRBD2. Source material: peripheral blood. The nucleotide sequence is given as TGCGCCAGCAGCGTCAGGACTAGCGGGAGGGCCGGCGCCTACAATGAGCAGTTCTTC. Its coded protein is CASSVRTSGRAGAYNEQFF.